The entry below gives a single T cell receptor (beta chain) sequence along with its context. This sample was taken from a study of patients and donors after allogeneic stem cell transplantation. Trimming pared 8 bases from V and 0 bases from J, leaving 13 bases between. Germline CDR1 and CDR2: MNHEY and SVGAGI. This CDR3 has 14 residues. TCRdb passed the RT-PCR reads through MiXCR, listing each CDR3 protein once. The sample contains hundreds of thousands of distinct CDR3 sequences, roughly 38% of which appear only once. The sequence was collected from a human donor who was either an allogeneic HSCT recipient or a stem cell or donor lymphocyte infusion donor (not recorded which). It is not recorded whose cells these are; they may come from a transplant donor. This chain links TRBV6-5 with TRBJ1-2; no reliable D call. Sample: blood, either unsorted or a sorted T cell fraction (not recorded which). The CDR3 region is CASRSAGANYGYTF. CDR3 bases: TGTGCCAGCCGATCAGCCGGAGCTAACTATGGCTACACCTTC.